The entry below gives a single T cell receptor beta chain sequence along with its context. Its antigen remains unidentified. The germline gives CDR1 SGHRS, CDR2 YFSETQ. J was trimmed by 4 bases and V by 4 bases; bases with no gene match: 12. The CDR3 contains 18 residues. This specimen belongs to a study of shared clonotypes between healthy human individuals. The protocol was immunoSEQ multiplex PCR, while the TCRdb copy is restricted to in-frame clones and leaves out a portion. The sample consists of about 360,000 clones, roughly 70% of them appearing once. General study results and limits: A handful of donors showed sharing of approximately 5% of naive CD4 clonotypes. Compared with memory subsets, naive subsets generally had larger estimated richness.

Healthy adults negative for HIV, lacking recent acute infections or vaccinations, served as donors. The specimen sequenced was memory CD4+ T cells sorted from blood. Subset meaning: CD45RA-negative fraction. The genes are TRBV5-1 and TRBJ2-7, with 15 bases fitting TRBD2. The source is a man in his thirties or forties in good health. For the CDR3, the DNA is TGCGCCAGCAGCCTTAGGACTAGCGGGAGGGCCAGAGTATACGAGCAGTACTTC. It encodes CASSLRTSGRARVYEQYF.